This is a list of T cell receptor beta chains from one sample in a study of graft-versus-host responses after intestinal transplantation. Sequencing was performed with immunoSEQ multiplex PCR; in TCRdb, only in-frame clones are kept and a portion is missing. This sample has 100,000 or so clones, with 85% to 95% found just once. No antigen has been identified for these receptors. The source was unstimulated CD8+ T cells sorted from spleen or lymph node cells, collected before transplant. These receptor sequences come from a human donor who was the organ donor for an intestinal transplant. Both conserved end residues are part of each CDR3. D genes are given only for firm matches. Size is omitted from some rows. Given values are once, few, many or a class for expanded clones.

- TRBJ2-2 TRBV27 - CASSLSTAGELFF TGTGCCAGCAGTTTATCCACAGCCGGGGAGCTGTTTTTT
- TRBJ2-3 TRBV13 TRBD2 CASTRAGGTDTQYF TGTGCCAGTACTCGAGCGGGAGGGACAGATACGCAGTATTTT
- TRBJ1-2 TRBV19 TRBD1 CASSQGANGYTF TGTGCCAGTAGTCAGGGGGCGAATGGCTACACCTTC
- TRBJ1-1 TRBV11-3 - CASSPGGGTEAFF TGTGCCAGCAGCCCCGGGGGGGGCACTGAAGCTTTCTTT
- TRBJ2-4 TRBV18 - CASSPPGRTKNIQYF TGTGCCAGCTCACCACCGGGGAGGACCAAAAACATTCAGTACTTC
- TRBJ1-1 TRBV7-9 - CASSLKGENTEAFF TGTGCCAGCAGCCTAAAGGGGGAGAACACTGAAGCTTTCTTT
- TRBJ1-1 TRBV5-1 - CASSFVWGGLWVNTEAFF TGCGCCAGCAGCTTCGTCTGGGGGGGGCTGTGGGTGAACACTGAAGCTTTCTTT
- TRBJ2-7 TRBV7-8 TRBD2 CASSSDPTSSNEQYF TGTGCCAGCAGCTCGGACCCGACTAGCTCCAACGAGCAGTACTTC
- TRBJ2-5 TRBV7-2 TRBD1 CASSLLGQGGETQYF TGTGCCAGCAGCTTACTGGGACAGGGGGGAGAGACCCAGTACTTC
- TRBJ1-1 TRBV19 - CASSLGRGTEAFF TGTGCCAGTAGTTTAGGGAGGGGCACTGAAGCTTTCTTT
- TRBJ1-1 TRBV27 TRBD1 CASSSAGGGTEAFF TGTGCCAGCAGTTCAGCAGGGGGAGGCACTGAAGCTTTCTTT
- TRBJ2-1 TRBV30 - CAWTDREEQFF TGTGCCTGGACCGATAGGGAGGAGCAGTTCTTC
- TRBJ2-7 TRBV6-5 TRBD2 CASRGEGYEQYF TGTGCCAGTCGGGGGGAGGGATACGAGCAGTACTTC
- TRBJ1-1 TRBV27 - CASRGGGSAEAFF TGTGCCAGCAGGGGCGGGGGAAGTGCTGAAGCTTTCTTT
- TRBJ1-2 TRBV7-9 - CASSRETGQSYGYTF TGTGCCAGCAGCCGAGAAACGGGACAAAGCTATGGCTACACCTTC
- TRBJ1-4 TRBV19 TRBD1 CASSIGTADEKLFF TGTGCCAGTAGTATTGGGACAGCGGATGAAAAACTGTTTTTT
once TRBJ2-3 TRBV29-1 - CSVDEESQDTQYF TGCAGCGTTGATGAGGAATCACAAGATACGCAGTATTTT
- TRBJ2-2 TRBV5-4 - CASSLFPIKGHGTGELFF TGTGCCAGCAGCTTGTTTCCCATTAAGGGGCACGGCACCGGGGAGCTGTTTTTT
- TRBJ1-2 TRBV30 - CAFGEGRYGGYTF TGTGCCTTTGGGGAGGGTCGCTATGGAGGCTACACCTTC
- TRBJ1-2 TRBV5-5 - CASSLDRVVTIGYTF TGTGCCAGCAGCCTCGACCGAGTAGTTACTATTGGCTACACCTTC
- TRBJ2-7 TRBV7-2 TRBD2 CASSLTSGSGYEQYF TGTGCCAGCAGCTTGACTAGCGGGAGTGGCTACGAGCAGTACTTC
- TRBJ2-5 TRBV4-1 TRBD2 CASSHWRLAGASTETQYF TGCGCCAGCAGCCACTGGAGGCTAGCGGGGGCCTCGACGGAGACCCAGTACTTC
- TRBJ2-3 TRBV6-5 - CASLLFVITDTQYF TGTGCCAGCTTACTATTCGTAATCACAGATACGCAGTATTTT
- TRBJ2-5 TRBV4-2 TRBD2 CASSHKREGQETQYF TGTGCCAGCAGCCATAAGCGGGAGGGCCAGGAGACCCAGTACTTC
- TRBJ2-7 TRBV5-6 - CASSLLASAYEQYF TGTGCCAGCAGCTTATTAGCTTCCGCCTACGAGCAGTACTTC
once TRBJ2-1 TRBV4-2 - CASSPGWRNEQFF TGTGCCAGCAGCCCCGGGTGGAGAAATGAGCAGTTCTTC
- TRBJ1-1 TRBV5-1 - CASSLSGTEAFF TGCGCCAGCAGCTTGTCAGGCACTGAAGCTTTCTTT
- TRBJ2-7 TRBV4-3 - CASSLGTQGRNGYEQYF TGCGCCAGCAGCCTCGGAACTCAGGGGCGAAATGGGTACGAGCAGTACTTC
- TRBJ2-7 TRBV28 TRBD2 CASSLGLAGAYEQYF TGTGCCAGCAGTTTGGGACTAGCGGGAGCCTACGAGCAGTACTTC
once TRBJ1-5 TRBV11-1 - CASSLQGNQPQHF TGTGCCAGCAGCCTACAGGGTAATCAGCCCCAGCATTTT
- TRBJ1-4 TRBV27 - CASSFTGTGEKLFF TGTGCCAGCAGTTTCACCGGAACGGGAGAAAAACTGTTTTTT